A single sample is the source of the 6 T cell receptor beta chains below, sequenced in a study of T cells expressing NK-cell markers. TCRdb reprocessed the 5' RACE reads, keeping one entry per CDR3 protein, no DNA. This sample contains about 370,000 distinct CDR3 sequences. The sequencing input was blood T cells: a sorted CD56 or NKG2C T cell subset, CD4+ or CD8+ T cells, or bulk PBMC T cells (not recorded which). These receptors all stem from a woman between 45 and 60 years old in good health.

J is TRBJ1-4 and V is TRBV2; TCRdb's D call of TRBD1 is untestable without DNA. The CDR3 length is 15 residues. Germline V gene sequence: CDR1 SNHLY, CDR2 FYNNEI. The CDR3: CASSDRGRSEEKLFF.

This chain links TRBV12-3 or TRBV12-4 with TRBJ1-1. The CDR3 extends over 15 amino acids. CDR3 residues: CASSLGRRMNTEAFF.

This chain uses TRBV5-4 with TRBJ2-2. The CDR3 loop spans 13 amino acids. In germline, CDR1 is SGHNT, CDR2 YYREEE (reference sequence). This CDR3 is CASSADITGELFF.

V usage is TRBV12-3 or TRBV12-4 and J usage is TRBJ2-1; TCRdb's D gene call, TRBD1, goes unchecked for lack of DNA. The CDR3 loop spans 13 amino acids. CDR3 region: CASMLGPGAEQFF.

This chain links TRBV24-1 with TRBJ2-1; the D gene TCRdb calls, TRBD1, cannot be checked with no DNA. This CDR3 has 14 amino acids. Germline loops: CDR1 KGHDR, CDR2 SFDVKD. The CDR3 spells CATSALKGVDEQFF.

The V call is TRBV30, the J call TRBJ2-7; TCRdb proposes TRBD2, but this gene call is untestable without DNA. CDR1 GTSNPN and CDR2 SVGIG come from the germline V gene (reference sequence). The CDR3 is 13 amino acids. CDR3 residues: CAWDPGRVYEQYF.